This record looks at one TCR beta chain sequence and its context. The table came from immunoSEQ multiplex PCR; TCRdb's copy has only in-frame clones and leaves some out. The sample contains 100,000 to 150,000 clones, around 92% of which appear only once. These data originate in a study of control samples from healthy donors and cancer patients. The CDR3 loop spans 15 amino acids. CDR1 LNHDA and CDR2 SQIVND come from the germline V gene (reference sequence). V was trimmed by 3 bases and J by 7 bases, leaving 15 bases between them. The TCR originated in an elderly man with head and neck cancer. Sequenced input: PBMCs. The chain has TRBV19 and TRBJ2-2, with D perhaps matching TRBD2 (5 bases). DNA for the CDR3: TGTGCCAGTAGTATTCCGATGGGAGCGGTCGGGGAGCTGTTTTTT. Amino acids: CASSIPMGAVGELFF.